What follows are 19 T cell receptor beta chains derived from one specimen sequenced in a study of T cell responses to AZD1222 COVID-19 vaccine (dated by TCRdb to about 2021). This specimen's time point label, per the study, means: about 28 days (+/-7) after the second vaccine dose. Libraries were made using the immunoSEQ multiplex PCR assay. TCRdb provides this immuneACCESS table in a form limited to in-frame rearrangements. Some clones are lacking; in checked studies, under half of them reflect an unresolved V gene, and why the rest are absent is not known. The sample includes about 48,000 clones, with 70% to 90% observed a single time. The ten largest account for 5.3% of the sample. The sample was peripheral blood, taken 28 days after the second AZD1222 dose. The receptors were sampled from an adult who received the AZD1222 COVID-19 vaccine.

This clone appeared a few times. Written as DNA, the CDR3 is TGTGCCAGCAGTGGACAGACCTTCTACGAGCAGTACTTC. Translation gives CASSGQTFYEQYF. The rearrangement uses TRBV2 and TRBJ2-7, with D possibly matching TRBD1 (5 bases). The germline V and J ends were trimmed by 4 bases and 3 bases, with 10 bases remaining between them. CDR1 is SNHLY, CDR2 FYNNEI, per germline. The CDR3 runs to 13 residues.

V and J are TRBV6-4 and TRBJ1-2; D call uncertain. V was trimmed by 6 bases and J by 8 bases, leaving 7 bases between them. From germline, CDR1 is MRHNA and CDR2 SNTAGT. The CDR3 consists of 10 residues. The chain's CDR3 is CASSALGYTF. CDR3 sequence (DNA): TGTGCCAGCAGCGCTCTAGGCTACACCTTC.

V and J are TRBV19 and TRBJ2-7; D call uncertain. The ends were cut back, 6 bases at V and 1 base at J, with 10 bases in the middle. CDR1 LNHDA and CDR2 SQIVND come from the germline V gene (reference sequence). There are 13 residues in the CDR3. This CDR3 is CASSSLRSYEQYF. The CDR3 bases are TGTGCCAGTAGCTCCCTTCGTTCCTACGAGCAGTACTTC.

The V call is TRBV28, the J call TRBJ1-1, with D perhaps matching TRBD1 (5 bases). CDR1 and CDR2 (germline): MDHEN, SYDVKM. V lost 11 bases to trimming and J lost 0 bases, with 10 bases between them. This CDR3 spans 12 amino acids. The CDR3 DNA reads TGTGCCGCTAAACAGGTGAACACTGAAGCTTTCTTT. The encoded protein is CAAKQVNTEAFF. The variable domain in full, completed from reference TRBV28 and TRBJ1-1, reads DVKVTQSSRYLVKRTGEKVFLECVQDMDHENMFWYRQDPGLGLRLIYFSYDVKMKEKGDIPEGYSVSREKKERFSLILESASTNQTSMYLCAAKQVNTEAFFGQGTRLTVV.

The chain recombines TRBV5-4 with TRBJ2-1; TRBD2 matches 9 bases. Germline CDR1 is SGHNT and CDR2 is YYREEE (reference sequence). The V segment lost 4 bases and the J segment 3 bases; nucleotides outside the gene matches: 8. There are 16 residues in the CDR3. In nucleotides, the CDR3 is TGTGCCAGCAGCCACCCGGGTAGCGGGGGCTACAATGAGCAGTTCTTC. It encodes CASSHPGSGGYNEQFF. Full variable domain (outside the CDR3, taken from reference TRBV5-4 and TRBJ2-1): ETGVTQSPTHLIKTRGQQVTLRCSSQSGHNTVSWYQQALGQGPQFIFQYYREEENGRGNFPPRFSGLQFPNYSSELNVNALELDDSALYLCASSHPGSGGYNEQFFGPGTRLTVL.

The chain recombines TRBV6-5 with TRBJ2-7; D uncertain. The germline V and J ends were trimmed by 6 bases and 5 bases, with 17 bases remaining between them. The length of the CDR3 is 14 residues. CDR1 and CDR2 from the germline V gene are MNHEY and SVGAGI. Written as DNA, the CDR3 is TGTGCCAGCAGACCATCTAGGTTTATAAACGAGCAGTACTTC. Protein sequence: CASRPSRFINEQYF.

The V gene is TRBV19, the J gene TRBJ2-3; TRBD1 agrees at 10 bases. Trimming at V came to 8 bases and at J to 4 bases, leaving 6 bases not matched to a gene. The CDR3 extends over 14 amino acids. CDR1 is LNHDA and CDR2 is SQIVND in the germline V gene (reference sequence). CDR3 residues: CASSGQGNSDTQYF. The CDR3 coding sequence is TGTGCCAGTTCGGGACAGGGGAATTCAGATACGCAGTATTTT.

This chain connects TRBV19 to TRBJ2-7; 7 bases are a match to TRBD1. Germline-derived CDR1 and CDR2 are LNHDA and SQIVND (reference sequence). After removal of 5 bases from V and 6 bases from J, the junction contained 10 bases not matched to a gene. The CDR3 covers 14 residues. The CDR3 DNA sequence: TGTGCCAGTAGTCCCCGGACAGGACTGGGCGAGCAGTACTTC. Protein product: CASSPRTGLGEQYF.

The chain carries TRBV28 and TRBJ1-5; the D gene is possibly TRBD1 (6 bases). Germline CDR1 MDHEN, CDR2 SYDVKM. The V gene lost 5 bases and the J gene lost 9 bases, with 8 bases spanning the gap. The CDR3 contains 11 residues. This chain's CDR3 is CASSPTGPQHF. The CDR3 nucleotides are TGTGCCAGCAGTCCGACAGGGCCCCAGCATTTT.

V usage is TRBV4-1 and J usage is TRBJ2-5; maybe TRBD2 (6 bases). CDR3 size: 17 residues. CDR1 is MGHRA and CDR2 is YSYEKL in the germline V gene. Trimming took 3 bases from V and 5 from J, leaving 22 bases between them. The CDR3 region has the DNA TGCGCCAGCAGCCAGCGGGTAGGCGGGGCCGAGGGTGAGACCCAGTACTTC. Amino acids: CASSQRVGGAEGETQYF.

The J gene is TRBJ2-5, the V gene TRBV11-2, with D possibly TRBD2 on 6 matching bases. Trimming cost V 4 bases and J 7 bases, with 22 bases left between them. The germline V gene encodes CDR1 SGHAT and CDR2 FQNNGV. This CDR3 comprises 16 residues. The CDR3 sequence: CASSSPHGTLGGTQYF. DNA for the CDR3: TGTGCCAGCAGCTCCCCTCACGGGACTCTGGGAGGGACCCAGTACTTC.

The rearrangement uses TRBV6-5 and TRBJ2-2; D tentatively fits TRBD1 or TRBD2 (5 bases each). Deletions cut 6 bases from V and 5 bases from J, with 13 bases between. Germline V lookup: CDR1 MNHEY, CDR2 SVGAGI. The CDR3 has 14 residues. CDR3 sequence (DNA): TGTGCCAGCAGCATATGGGACGATACCGGGGAGCTGTTTTTT. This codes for CASSIWDDTGELFF.

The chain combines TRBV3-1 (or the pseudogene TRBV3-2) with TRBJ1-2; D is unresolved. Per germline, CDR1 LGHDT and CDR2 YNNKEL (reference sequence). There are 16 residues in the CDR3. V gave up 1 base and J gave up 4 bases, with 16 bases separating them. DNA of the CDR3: TGTGCCAGCAGCCAAGGAGCGCTAGGGCGGGGCTATGGCTACACCTTC. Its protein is CASSQGALGRGYGYTF.

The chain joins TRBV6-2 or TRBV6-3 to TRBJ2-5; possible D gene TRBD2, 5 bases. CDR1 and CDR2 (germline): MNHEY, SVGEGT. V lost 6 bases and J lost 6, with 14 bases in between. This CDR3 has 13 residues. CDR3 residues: CASSDPGRKTQYF. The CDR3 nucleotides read TGTGCCAGCAGCGACCCGGGAAGGAAGACCCAGTACTTC.

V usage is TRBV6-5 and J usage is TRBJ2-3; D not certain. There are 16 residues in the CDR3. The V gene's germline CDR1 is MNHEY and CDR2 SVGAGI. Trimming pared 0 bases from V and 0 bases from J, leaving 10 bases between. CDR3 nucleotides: TGTGCCAGCAGTTACTCGAGAGCAGATAGCACAGATACGCAGTATTTT. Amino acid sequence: CASSYSRADSTDTQYF.

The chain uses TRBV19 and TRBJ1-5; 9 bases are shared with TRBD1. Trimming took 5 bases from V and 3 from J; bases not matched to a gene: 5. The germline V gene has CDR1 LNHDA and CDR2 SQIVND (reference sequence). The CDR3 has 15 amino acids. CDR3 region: CASSGTGLNNQPQHF. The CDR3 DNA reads TGTGCCAGTAGTGGGACAGGGTTAAACAATCAGCCCCAGCATTTT.

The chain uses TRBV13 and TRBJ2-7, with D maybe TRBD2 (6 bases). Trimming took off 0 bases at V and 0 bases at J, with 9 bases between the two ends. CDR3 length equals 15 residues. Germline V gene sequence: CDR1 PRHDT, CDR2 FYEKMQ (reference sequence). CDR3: CASSLGPSASYEQYF. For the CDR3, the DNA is TGTGCCAGCAGCTTAGGCCCTAGCGCCTCCTACGAGCAGTACTTC.

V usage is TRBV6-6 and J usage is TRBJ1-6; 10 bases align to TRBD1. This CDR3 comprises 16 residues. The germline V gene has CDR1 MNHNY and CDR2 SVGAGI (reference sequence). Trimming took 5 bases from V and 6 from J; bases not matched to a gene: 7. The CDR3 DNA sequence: TGTGCCAGCAGTCCGAACCGGGACAGGGGTAATTCACCCCTCCACTTT. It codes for CASSPNRDRGNSPLHF.

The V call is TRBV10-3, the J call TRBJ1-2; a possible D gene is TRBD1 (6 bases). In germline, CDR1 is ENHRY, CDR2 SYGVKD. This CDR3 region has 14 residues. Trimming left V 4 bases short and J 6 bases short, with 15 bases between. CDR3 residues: CAISGVQGPNGYTF. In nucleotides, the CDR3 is TGTGCCATCAGTGGGGTCCAGGGGCCTAATGGCTACACCTTC.